Below, 23 T cell receptor beta chains from the same sample are listed, as sequenced in a study of response to subunit inactivated influenza vaccine (dated by TCRdb to the late 2010s). The library was obtained by RT-PCR. The reads were generated on an Illumina HiSeq 2500. The public reads were reprocessed in TCRdb via fastp at Q25 and MiXCR, keeping in-frame beta chains. Identical CDR3 protein sequences are pooled into one entry, listed with their most common genes and DNA. This sample lists about 520,000 distinct CDR3 sequences; about 10% were detected once. Approximately 12% of the sample lies in the top ten. Per the publication, the time point label means: around 45 days after influenza vaccine administration. This material consisted of PBMCs from blood, taken roughly 47 days after vaccination. These receptors originate from a man in his forties or fifties who received an inactivated influenza vaccine. Donor details come from another sample of the same person, matched by shared clones.

The chain uses TRBV12-3 or TRBV12-4 and TRBJ2-1, with 7 positions matching TRBD2. V gave up 6 bases and J gave up 1 base; unmatched junction bases: 6. The CDR3 has 15 residues. This CDR3 is CASSPSGTSYNEQFF. CDR3 nucleotide sequence: TGTGCCAGCAGCCCCAGCGGGACTTCCTACAATGAGCAGTTCTTC.

The rearrangement joins TRBV6-2 or TRBV6-3 to TRBJ2-7; D not resolved. Germline-derived CDR1 and CDR2 are MNHEY and SVGEGT. This CDR3 has 13 amino acids. V was clipped by 0 bases and J by 4 bases, with 7 bases between them. The CDR3 nucleotides read TGTGCCAGCAGTTACTCCGGCCCATACGAGCAGTACTTC. Protein product: CASSYSGPYEQYF.

This clonotype was detected a few times. The chain carries TRBV20-1 and TRBJ1-2, with TRBD1 as a possible D gene (6 bases). Germline CDR1 DFQATT, CDR2 SNEGSKA (reference sequence). Trimming stripped 6 bases from V and 8 bases from J, with 16 bases between. The CDR3 covers 12 residues. The CDR3, as DNA: TGCAGTGCGGAGGGGGGACATCGGGGCTACACCTTC. Translated, it gives CSAEGGHRGYTF.

The chain links TRBV12-3 or TRBV12-4 to TRBJ1-4; a weak D match, TRBD1 (5 bases). The CDR3 sequence is 16 residues long. V was clipped by 5 bases and J by 0 bases, with 13 bases between them. CDR3 DNA sequence: TGTGCCAGCAGTCGGGGCCTAAGTGCAACTAATGAAAAACTGTTTTTT. Its translation is CASSRGLSATNEKLFF.

V is TRBV12-3 or TRBV12-4 and J is TRBJ2-7; TRBD2 is a possible D gene (8 bases). The CDR3 loop spans 16 amino acids. Trimming took off 3 bases at V and 3 bases at J, with 18 bases between the two ends. CDR3 region: CASSFSGTDLRYEQYF. CDR3 nucleotides: TGTGCCAGCAGTTTTAGCGGGACAGATCTTCGCTACGAGCAGTACTTC.

This clonotype was recorded at least ten times. The chain carries TRBV7-2 and TRBJ1-2, with TRBD1 identical over 7 bases. The CDR3 covers 13 residues. From germline, CDR1 is SGHTA and CDR2 FQGNSA. Trimming took 0 bases from V and 6 from J; bases not matched to a gene: 1. The CDR3 reads CASSLADRDGYTF. For the CDR3, the DNA is TGTGCCAGCAGCTTAGCAGACAGGGATGGCTACACCTTC.

In this sample, this clonotype turned up many times. The CDR3 bases are TGTGCCAGCAGCTTTTGGGACAGCTCCTACAATGAGCAGTTCTTC. Its translation is CASSFWDSSYNEQFF. The chain links TRBV7-9 to TRBJ2-1; 7 bases align to TRBD1. After removal of 3 bases from V and 0 bases from J, the junction contained 2 bases not matched to a gene. The germline gives CDR1 SEHNR, CDR2 FQNEAQ (reference sequence). CDR3 length equals 15 residues.

The gene calls are TRBV2 and TRBJ2-3; 9 bases map to TRBD1. The germline CDR1 and CDR2 sequences are SNHLY and FYNNEI. The CDR3 spans 15 residues. After removal of 4 bases from V and 6 bases from J, the junction contained 8 bases not matched to a gene. The CDR3 is CASSGGTGNWDTQYF. DNA of the CDR3: TGTGCCAGCAGTGGAGGGACAGGGAATTGGGATACGCAGTATTTT.

V usage is TRBV29-1 and J usage is TRBJ1-3; D gene unclear. Trimming pared 3 bases from V and 2 bases from J, leaving 11 bases between. The CDR3 extends over 14 amino acids. Germline loops: CDR1 SQVTM, CDR2 ANQGSEA. CDR3 region: CSVEQELAGNTIYF. The CDR3 DNA sequence: TGCAGCGTTGAGCAGGAACTAGCTGGAAACACCATATATTTT.

The chain is built from TRBV10-2 and TRBJ2-1; D is unresolved. This CDR3 comprises 15 residues. V lost 8 bases, J lost 5 bases, and 19 bases lay in between. Germline CDR1 reads WSHSY; CDR2 reads SAAADI. The CDR3 here is CASRTAPSLDNEQFF. The CDR3, as DNA: TGCGCCAGCCGCACGGCCCCCTCCCTCGACAATGAGCAGTTCTTC.

At least ten counts were recorded for this clonotype. This rearrangement joins TRBV29-1 to TRBJ1-3; D possibly corresponds to TRBD1 (6 bases). V lost 7 bases, J lost 2 bases, and 9 bases lay in between. CDR3 length: 12 residues. Germline loops: CDR1 SQVTM, CDR2 ANQGSEA. The CDR3 region has the DNA TGCAGCGCCCGGACAGCTGGAAACACCATATATTTT. Its protein product is CSARTAGNTIYF.

The CDR3 DNA follows: TGTGCCAGCACTCGACCAGGACTAGCGGGGGGAGAGACCCAGTACTTC. Protein sequence: CASTRPGLAGGETQYF. The chain couples TRBV6-2 or TRBV6-3 to TRBJ2-5; TRBD2 matches at 14 bases. V trimming: 7 bases; J trimming: 4 bases; junction bases outside the gene matches: 8. The CDR3 totals 16 residues. CDR1 MNHEY and CDR2 SVGEGT come from the germline V gene.

This clonotype was detected a few times. This chain uses TRBV2 with TRBJ1-1; D gene ambiguous. CDR3 length equals 15 residues. Germline V gene sequence: CDR1 SNHLY, CDR2 FYNNEI. Between the trimmed V and J ends, which lost 4 bases and 7 bases, there was a span of 19 bases. Written as DNA, the CDR3 is TGTGCCAGCAGTGGCGGGCGGAGGCGGACCCTTGAAGCTTTCTTT. Protein: CASSGGRRRTLEAFF.

This clonotype was recorded a few times. The chain is built from TRBV7-9 and TRBJ2-6; 9 positions agree with TRBD1. Germline V gene data show CDR1 as SEHNR and CDR2 as FQNEAQ (reference sequence). The CDR3 extends over 17 amino acids. Trimming at V came to 5 bases and at J to 3 bases, leaving 8 bases not matched to a gene. The CDR3 loop is CASSKPGQGFGANVLTF. In DNA, the CDR3 is TGTGCCAGCAGCAAGCCGGGACAGGGTTTTGGGGCCAACGTCCTGACTTTC. The complete variable domain, with remaining parts taken from reference TRBV7-9 and TRBJ2-6, reads DTGVSQNPRHKITKRGQNVTFRCDPISEHNRLYWYRQTLGQGPEFLTYFQNEAQLEKSRLLSDRFSAERPKGSFSTLEIQRTEQGDSAMYLCASSKPGQGFGANVLTFGAGSRLTVL.

This clonotype showed up many times. This chain uses TRBV4-2 with TRBJ2-1; D remains unclear. Trimming took off 0 bases at V and 7 bases at J, with 19 bases between the two ends. The germline V gene has CDR1 LGHNA and CDR2 YNFKEQ. CDR3 length: 17 amino acids. CDR3 DNA: TGTGCCAGCAGCCAAGATCTCTATCTTAGGCTGGAGAATGAGCAGTTCTTC. Translating it yields CASSQDLYLRLENEQFF.

The V and J genes are TRBV5-1 and TRBJ1-1, with 11 positions matching TRBD1. There are 16 residues in the CDR3. Germline V gives CDR1 SGHRS, CDR2 YFSETQ. V dropped 4 bases and J dropped 1; count of bases not matched to a gene: 6. As DNA, the CDR3 is TGCGCCAGCAGCCCTAGGACAGGGGGCAGGAACACTGAAGCTTTCTTT. Its protein product is CASSPRTGGRNTEAFF.

This clonotype was seen only once. This sequence joins TRBV7-2 and TRBJ1-2; 8 bases map to TRBD1. Germline CDR1 SGHTA, CDR2 FQGNSA. This CDR3 is 16 amino acids long. V was pared by 2 bases and J by 3 bases, with 8 bases of the junction left unmatched. The CDR3 DNA reads TGTGCCAGCAGCTTACTTTTGACAGGGGCTTACTATGGCTACACCTTC. As protein: CASSLLLTGAYYGYTF.

There are a few counts of this clonotype. The J gene is TRBJ2-7, the V gene TRBV12-3 or TRBV12-4; the match to TRBD1 covers 7 bases. V lost 6 bases and J lost 8; bases outside the gene matches: 10. The CDR3 extends over 13 amino acids. The DNA for the CDR3 is TGTGCCAGCAGCCTGACCACAGGGGTTAAGCAGTACTTC. Protein: CASSLTTGVKQYF.

At least ten counts were recorded for this clonotype. J is TRBJ1-1 and V is TRBV6-1; D gene uncertain. The CDR3 is 13 amino acids. V lost 6 bases, J lost 4 bases, and 12 bases lay in between. The germline V gene encodes CDR1 MNHNS and CDR2 SASEGT. In DNA form, the CDR3 reads TGTGCCAGCAGGGCGGGAGTGGGCACTGAAGCTTTCTTT. Its protein is CASRAGVGTEAFF.

At least ten counts were recorded for this clonotype. This sequence joins TRBV12-3 or TRBV12-4 and TRBJ1-1, with a tentative D call TRBD1 (6 bases). Trimming left V 0 bases short and J 7 bases short, with 9 bases between. The CDR3 sequence is 13 residues long. CDR3 in DNA: TGTGCCAGCAGTTTAGCGCAGGGGAGTGAAGCTTTCTTT. This codes for CASSLAQGSEAFF.

This clonotype was picked up many times. This chain uses TRBV15 with TRBJ2-1; 12 positions match TRBD2. CDR1 is LNHNV, CDR2 YYDKDF, per germline (reference sequence). The CDR3 extends over 16 amino acids. V was clipped by 5 bases and J by 10 bases; unmatched bases: 12. In nucleotides, the CDR3 is TGTGCCACCAGCCAAGAGGGTGGACTAGCGGGGACAGAGCAGTTCTTC. Its protein is CATSQEGGLAGTEQFF.

This chain joins TRBV4-3 and TRBJ1-1, with a tentative D call TRBD1 (5 bases). Trimming removed 6 bases at V and 1 base at J, with 9 bases between. Germline lookup yields CDR1 LGHNA and CDR2 YSLEER. The CDR3 runs to 13 residues. The CDR3 nucleotides are TGCGCCAGCAGGCAACAGGAGAACACTGAAGCTTTCTTT. This sequence encodes CASRQQENTEAFF.

Ten or more counts support this clonotype. The chain recombines TRBV12-3 or TRBV12-4 with TRBJ1-1, with 7 bases aligning to TRBD1. V lost 5 bases to trimming and J lost 3 bases; unmatched junction nucleotides: 6. The CDR3 covers 14 residues. The DNA of the CDR3 is TGTGCCAGCAGTCTGACCAGGGGGGACACTGAAGCTTTCTTT. Translation: CASSLTRGDTEAFF.